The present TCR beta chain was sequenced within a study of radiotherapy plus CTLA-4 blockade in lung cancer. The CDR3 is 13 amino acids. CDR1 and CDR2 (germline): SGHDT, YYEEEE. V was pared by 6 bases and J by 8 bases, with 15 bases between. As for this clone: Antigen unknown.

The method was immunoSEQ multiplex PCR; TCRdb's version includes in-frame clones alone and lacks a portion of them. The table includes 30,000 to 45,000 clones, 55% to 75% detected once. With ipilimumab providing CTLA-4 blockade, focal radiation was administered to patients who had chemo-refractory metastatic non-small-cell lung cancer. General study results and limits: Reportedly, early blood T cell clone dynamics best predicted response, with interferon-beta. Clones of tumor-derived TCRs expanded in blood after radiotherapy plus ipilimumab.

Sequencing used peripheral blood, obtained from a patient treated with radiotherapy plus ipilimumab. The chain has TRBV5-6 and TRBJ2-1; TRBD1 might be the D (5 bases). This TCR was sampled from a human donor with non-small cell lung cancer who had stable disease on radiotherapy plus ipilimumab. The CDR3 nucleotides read TGTGCCAGCACCTGGGGCCGTGCCGATGAGCAGTTCTTC. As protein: CASTWGRADEQFF.